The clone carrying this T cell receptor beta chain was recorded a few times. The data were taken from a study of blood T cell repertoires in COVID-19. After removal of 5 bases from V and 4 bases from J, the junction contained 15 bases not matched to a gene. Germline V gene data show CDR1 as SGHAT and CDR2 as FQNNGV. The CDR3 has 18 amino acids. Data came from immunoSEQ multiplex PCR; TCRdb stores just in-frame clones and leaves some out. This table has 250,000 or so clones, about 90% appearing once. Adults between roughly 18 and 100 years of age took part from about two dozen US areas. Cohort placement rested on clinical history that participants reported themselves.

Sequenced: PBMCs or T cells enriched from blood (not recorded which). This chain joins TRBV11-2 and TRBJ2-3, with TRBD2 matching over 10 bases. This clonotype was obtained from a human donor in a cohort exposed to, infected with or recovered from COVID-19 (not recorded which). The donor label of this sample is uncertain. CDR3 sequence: CASSGYSGGAGPADTQYF. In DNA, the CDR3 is TGTGCCAGCAGCGGGTACAGCGGGGGGGCCGGTCCGGCAGATACGCAGTATTTT.